This paragraph covers one T cell receptor beta chain sequence. What it binds is not known. The data are from a study of T cell responses to AZD1222 COVID-19 vaccine. Findings of the study overall: Donors in the cohort were predominantly white British and more often female, and clonal diversity was possibly underestimated. In the spike-specific TCR repertoire, nearly half reportedly target unmutated variant regions.

Sequencing was performed with immunoSEQ multiplex PCR; in TCRdb, only in-frame clones are kept and a portion is missing. The table has 200,000 or so clones, about 94% seen once. Sample: peripheral blood, taken 28 days after the second AZD1222 dose. The sequence was collected from an adult who received the AZD1222 COVID-19 vaccine.

The chain's CDR3 is CASSAGVGRGANTEAFF. CDR3 DNA: TGTGCCAGCAGTGCTGGGGTGGGCAGGGGGGCGAACACTGAAGCTTTCTTT. The chain is built from TRBV2 and TRBJ1-1, with 7 bases fitting TRBD1. V dropped 4 bases and J dropped 1; count of bases not matched to a gene: 12. CDR3 length equals 17 residues. The germline gives CDR1 SNHLY, CDR2 FYNNEI.